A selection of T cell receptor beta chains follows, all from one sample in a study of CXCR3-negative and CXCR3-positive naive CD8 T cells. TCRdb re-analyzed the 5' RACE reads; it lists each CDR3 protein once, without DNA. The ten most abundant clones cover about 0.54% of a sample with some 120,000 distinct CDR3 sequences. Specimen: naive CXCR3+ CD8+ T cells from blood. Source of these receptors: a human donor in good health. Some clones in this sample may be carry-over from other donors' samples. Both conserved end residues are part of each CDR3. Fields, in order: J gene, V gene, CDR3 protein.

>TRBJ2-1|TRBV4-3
CASSQDRSAYEQFF
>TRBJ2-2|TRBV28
CASSLLGDPGELFF
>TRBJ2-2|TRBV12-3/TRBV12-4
CASSSLTNTGELFF
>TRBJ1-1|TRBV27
CASNRDRENTEAFF
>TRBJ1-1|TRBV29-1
CSVGPTEWLTEAFF
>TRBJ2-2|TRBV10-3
CAITPGPTNTGELFF
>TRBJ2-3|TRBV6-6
CASSYSSGNTDTQYF
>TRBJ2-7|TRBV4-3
CASSGLFTYEQYF
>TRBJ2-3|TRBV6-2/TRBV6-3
CASSYEGAVTDTQYF
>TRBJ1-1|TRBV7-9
CASSLGAANTEAFF
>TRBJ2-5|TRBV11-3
CASSAIRETSETQYF
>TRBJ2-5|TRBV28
CASSLFQETQYF
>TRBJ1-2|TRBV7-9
CASSSKTEGVGGYTF
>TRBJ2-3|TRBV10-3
CAISESTSGLTDTQYF
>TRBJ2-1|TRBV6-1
CASSEWREQAEQFF
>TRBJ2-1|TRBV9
CASSVEGLADEQFF
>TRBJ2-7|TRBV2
CASSEIGGAEQYF
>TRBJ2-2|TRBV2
CAITSGGNTGELFF
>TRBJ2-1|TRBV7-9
CASSYPGDVEQFF